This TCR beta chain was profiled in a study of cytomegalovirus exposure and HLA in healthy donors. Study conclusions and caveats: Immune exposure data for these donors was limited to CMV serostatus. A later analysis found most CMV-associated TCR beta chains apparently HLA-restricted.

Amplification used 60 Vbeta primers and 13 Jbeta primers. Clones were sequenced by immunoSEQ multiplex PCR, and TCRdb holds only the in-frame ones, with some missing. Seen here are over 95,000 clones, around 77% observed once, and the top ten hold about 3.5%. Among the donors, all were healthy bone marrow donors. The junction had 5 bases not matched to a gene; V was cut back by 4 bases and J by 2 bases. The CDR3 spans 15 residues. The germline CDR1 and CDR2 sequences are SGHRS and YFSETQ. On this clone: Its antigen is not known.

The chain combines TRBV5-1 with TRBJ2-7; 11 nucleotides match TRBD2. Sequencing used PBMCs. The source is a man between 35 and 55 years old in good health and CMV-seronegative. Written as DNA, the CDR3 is TGCGCCAGCAGCCCAATAGCGGGAGGGCCCTACGAGCAGTACTTC. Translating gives CASSPIAGGPYEQYF.